This T cell receptor beta chain was retrieved from a study of cytomegalovirus exposure and HLA in healthy donors. Regarding the study as a whole: For most TCR sequences rarity was the rule, although some public TCRs occurred in many donors. Testing in vitro showed a few CMV-associated chains specific for CMV antigens. Reported performance of the classifier showed diagnosis of cytomegalovirus status with high specificity and sensitivity.

This CDR3 region has 16 residues. Looked up from germline, CDR1 is SGHVS and CDR2 is FQNEAQ. Losses at the gene ends were 5 bases for V and 5 bases for J; bases not matched to a gene: 8. Clones were read by immunoSEQ multiplex PCR, and TCRdb kept only the in-frame ones, dropping some. Of some 48,000 clones listed, roughly 85% are singletons. Of note for this clone: Its specificity is unknown.

The chain recombines TRBV7-8 with TRBJ2-1; 11 bases fit TRBD1. Sequencing input: PBMCs. The receptor's source is a woman in her twenties or thirties in good health and CMV-seronegative. The CDR3 DNA reads TGTGCCAGCAGCCCCAAGAGGGGACAGGGGGACAATGAGCAGTTCTTC. As protein: CASSPKRGQGDNEQFF.